This entry lists 10 T cell receptor beta chains sequenced from one sample in a study of response to subunit inactivated influenza vaccine. TCRdb analysed the RT-PCR reads with MiXCR anew, one entry per CDR3 protein. The table has around 170,000 distinct CDR3 sequences, around 10% seen once; the top ten hold 35% to 40%. This material consisted of CD8+ T cells sorted from PBMCs, taken around 25 months after vaccination. The origin of the receptors is a man aged 50 to 75 who received an inactivated influenza vaccine.

The chain has TRBV30 and TRBJ2-1; weak D call: TRBD2 (6 bases). Per the germline V gene, CDR1 is GTSNPN and CDR2 is SVGIG (reference sequence). The CDR3 is made up of 14 amino acids. The V end lost 2 bases, the J end lost 9 bases, and 17 bases lay between the germline ends. The CDR3 here is CAWSRDAGFSEQFF. The CDR3 nucleotides are TGTGCCTGGAGTAGAGATGCGGGATTTAGTGAGCAGTTCTTC.

This chain joins TRBV27 and TRBJ2-2, with D hard to call. The CDR3 runs 13 residues. The germline V gene has CDR1 MNHEY and CDR2 SMNVEV (reference sequence). V gave up 6 bases and J gave up 5 bases, with 10 bases separating them. This CDR3 reads CASSLPGTGELFF. CDR3 in DNA: TGTGCCAGCAGCCTCCCGGGTACCGGGGAGCTGTTTTTT.

The chain combines TRBV28 with TRBJ2-3; TRBD1 agrees at 7 bases. The CDR3 is made up of 17 amino acids. Per the germline V gene, CDR1 is MDHEN and CDR2 is SYDVKM. Trimming cost V 2 bases and J 1 base; bases outside gene matches: 9. CDR3 sequence (DNA): TGTGCCAGCAGTTTACCCATGACAGGGTCCGGCACAGATACGCAGTATTTT. Translation: CASSLPMTGSGTDTQYF.

This sequence joins TRBV27 and TRBJ2-1; 9 bases fit TRBD2. Per the germline V gene, CDR1 is MNHEY and CDR2 is SMNVEV (reference sequence). The CDR3 extends over 15 amino acids. After removal of 4 bases from V and 4 bases from J, the junction contained 5 bases not matched to a gene. For the CDR3, the DNA is TGTGCCAGCAGTTCCCAGCGGGGGGAATACAATGAGCAGTTCTTC. Its protein product is CASSSQRGEYNEQFF.

The chain couples TRBV7-8 to TRBJ1-1; D gene ambiguous. Germline CDR1 SGHVS, CDR2 FQNEAQ. The V and J ends lost 5 bases and 7 bases respectively, with 11 bases between them. CDR3 length: 12 amino acids. CDR3 residues: CASSQMADEAFF. DNA for the CDR3: TGTGCCAGCAGCCAAATGGCCGATGAAGCTTTCTTT.

This clonotype was observed a few times. The chain couples TRBV6-2 or TRBV6-3 to TRBJ2-5; D call uncertain. Germline V lookup: CDR1 MNHEY, CDR2 SVGEGT. The germline V and J ends were trimmed by 10 bases and 2 bases, with 5 bases remaining between them. This CDR3 is built from 10 residues. The chain's CDR3 is CATIQETQYF. The CDR3 nucleotides read TGTGCCACCATACAAGAGACCCAGTACTTC.

This clonotype was seen a few times. CDR3 sequence reads: CAYRGRGSTEAFF. The CDR3, as DNA: TGTGCCTACAGGGGGCGCGGGAGCACTGAAGCTTTCTTT. This chain uses TRBV30 with TRBJ1-1; 9 bases line up with TRBD1. The CDR3 consists of 13 residues. The trim removed 7 bases at V and 4 bases at J, leaving 7 bases unmatched. Looked up from germline, CDR1 is GTSNPN and CDR2 is SVGIG (reference sequence). The complete variable domain, with remaining parts taken from reference TRBV30 and TRBJ1-1, reads SQTIHQWPATLVQPVGSPLSLECTVEGTSNPNLYWYRQAAGRGLQLLFYSVGIGQISSEVPQNLSASRPQDRQFILSSKKLLLSDSGFYLCAYRGRGSTEAFFGQGTRLTVV.

This clonotype was recorded at least ten times. Here the CDR3 reads CAISESGKFFSYEQYF. The CDR3 DNA follows: TGTGCCATCAGTGAAAGCGGGAAGTTTTTTTCCTACGAGCAGTACTTC. The chain has TRBV10-3 and TRBJ2-7; TRBD2 aligns across 7 bases. The ends lost 3 bases at V and 1 base at J; junction bases unmatched: 9. The germline V gene encodes CDR1 ENHRY and CDR2 SYGVKD. The CDR3 length is 16 residues.

V usage is TRBV15 and J usage is TRBJ2-6; D remains unclear. This CDR3 comprises 15 residues. V was pared by 1 base and J by 2 bases, with 6 bases between. CDR1 LNHNV and CDR2 YYDKDF come from the germline V gene (reference sequence). The chain's CDR3 is CATSRVGAGANVLTF. The DNA of the CDR3 is TGTGCCACCAGCAGAGTTGGGGCTGGGGCCAACGTCCTGACTTTC.

This chain connects TRBV7-2 to TRBJ2-5; 9 bases align to TRBD2. Germline V lookup: CDR1 SGHTA, CDR2 FQGNSA. This CDR3 is built from 15 residues. V shed 2 bases and J 4 bases; nucleotides not matched to a gene: 5. CDR3 loop: CASSLPSGVGETQYF. CDR3 sequence (DNA): TGTGCCAGCAGCTTACCTAGCGGGGTGGGAGAGACCCAGTACTTC.